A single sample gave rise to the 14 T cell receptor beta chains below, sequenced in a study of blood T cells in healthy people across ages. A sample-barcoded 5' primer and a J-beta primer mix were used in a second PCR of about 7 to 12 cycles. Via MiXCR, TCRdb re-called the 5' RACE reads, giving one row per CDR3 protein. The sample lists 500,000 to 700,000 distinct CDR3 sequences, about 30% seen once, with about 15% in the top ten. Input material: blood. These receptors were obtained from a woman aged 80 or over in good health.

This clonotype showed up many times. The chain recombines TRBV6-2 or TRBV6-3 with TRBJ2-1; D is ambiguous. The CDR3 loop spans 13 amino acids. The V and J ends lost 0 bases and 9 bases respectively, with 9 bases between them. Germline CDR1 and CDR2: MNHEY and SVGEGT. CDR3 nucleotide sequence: TGTGCCAGCAGTTACTCCCCCCGGATTGAGCAGTTCTTC. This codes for CASSYSPRIEQFF.

The CDR3 sequence: CASSLASGVNYGYTF. The CDR3, as DNA: TGTGCCAGCAGCTTAGCTTCAGGTGTTAACTATGGCTACACCTTC. The V and J genes are TRBV7-9 and TRBJ1-2; the D is unclear. Per germline, CDR1 SEHNR and CDR2 FQNEAQ (reference sequence). This CDR3 is 15 amino acids long. Deletions cut 0 bases from V and 1 base from J, with 9 bases between. The full variable domain, in which reference TRBV7-9 and TRBJ1-2 provide the parts outside the CDR3, is DTGVSQNPRHKITKRGQNVTFRCDPISEHNRLYWYRQTLGQGPEFLTYFQNEAQLEKSRLLSDRFSAERPKGSFSTLEIQRTEQGDSAMYLCASSLASGVNYGYTFGSGTRLTVV.

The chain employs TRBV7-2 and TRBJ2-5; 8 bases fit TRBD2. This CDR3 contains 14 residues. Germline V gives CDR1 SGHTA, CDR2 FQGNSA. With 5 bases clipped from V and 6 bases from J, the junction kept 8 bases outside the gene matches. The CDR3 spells CASSPGGGPQTQYF. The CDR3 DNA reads TGTGCCAGCAGCCCCGGGGGGGGTCCCCAGACCCAGTACTTC.

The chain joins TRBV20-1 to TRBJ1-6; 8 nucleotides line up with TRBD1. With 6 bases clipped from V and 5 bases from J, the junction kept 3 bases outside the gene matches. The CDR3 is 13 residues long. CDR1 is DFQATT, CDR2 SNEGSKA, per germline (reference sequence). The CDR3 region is CSALDRDNSPLHF. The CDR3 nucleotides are TGCAGTGCACTGGACAGGGATAATTCACCCCTCCACTTT.

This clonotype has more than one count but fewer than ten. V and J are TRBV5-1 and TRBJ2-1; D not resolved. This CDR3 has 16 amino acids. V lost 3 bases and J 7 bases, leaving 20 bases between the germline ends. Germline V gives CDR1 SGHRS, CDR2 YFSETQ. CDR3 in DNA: TGCGCCAGCAGCTCTACGGACGCAATTGCGATGAATGAGCAGTTCTTC. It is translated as CASSSTDAIAMNEQFF.

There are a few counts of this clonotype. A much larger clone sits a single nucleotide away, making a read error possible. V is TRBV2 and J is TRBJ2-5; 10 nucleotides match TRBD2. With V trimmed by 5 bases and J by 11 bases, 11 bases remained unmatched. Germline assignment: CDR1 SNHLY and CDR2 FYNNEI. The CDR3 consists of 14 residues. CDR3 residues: CASSPSAGGQEQYF. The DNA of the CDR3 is TGTGCCAGCAGTCCCTCAGCGGGGGGGCAGGAGCAGTACTTC.

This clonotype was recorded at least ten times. The CDR3 region has the DNA TGTGCCAGCAGCTTTTCGTCCGGGGGTTCCGAGCAGTACTTC. It is translated as CASSFSSGGSEQYF. This chain links TRBV5-4 with TRBJ2-7, with D tentatively TRBD2 (6 bases). The ends were cut back, 2 bases at V and 6 bases at J, with 15 bases in the middle. The V gene's germline CDR1 is SGHNT and CDR2 YYREEE (reference sequence). This CDR3 comprises 14 residues. The complete variable domain, with remaining parts taken from reference TRBV5-4 and TRBJ2-7, reads ETGVTQSPTHLIKTRGQQVTLRCSSQSGHNTVSWYQQALGQGPQFIFQYYREEENGRGNFPPRFSGLQFPNYSSELNVNALELDDSALYLCASSFSSGGSEQYFGPGTRLTVT.

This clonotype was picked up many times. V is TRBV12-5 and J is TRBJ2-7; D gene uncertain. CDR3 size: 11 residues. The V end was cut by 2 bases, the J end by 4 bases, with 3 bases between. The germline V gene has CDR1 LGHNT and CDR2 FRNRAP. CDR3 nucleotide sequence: TGTGCTAGTGGTTTGAATTACGAGCAGTACTTC. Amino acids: CASGLNYEQYF.

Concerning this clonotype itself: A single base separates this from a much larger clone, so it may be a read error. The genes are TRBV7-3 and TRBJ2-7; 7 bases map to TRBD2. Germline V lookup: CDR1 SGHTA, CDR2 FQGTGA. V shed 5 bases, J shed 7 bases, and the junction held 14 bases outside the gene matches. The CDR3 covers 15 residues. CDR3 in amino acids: CASSQWGGEDNEQYF. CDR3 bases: TGTGCCAGCAGCCAATGGGGGGGGGAAGACAATGAGCAGTACTTC.

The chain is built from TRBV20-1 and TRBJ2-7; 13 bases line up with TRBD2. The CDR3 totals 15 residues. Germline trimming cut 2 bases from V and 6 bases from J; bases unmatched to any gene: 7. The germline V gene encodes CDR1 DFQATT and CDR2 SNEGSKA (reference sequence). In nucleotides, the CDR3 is TGCAGTGCTAGATTGCCGGGACTAGCGGGACGCGAGCAGTACTTC. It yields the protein CSARLPGLAGREQYF.

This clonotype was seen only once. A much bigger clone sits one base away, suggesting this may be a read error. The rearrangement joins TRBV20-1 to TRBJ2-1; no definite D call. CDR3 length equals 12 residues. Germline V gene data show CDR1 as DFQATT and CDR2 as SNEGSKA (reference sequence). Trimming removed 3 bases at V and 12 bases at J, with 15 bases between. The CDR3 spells CSASPGRDGQFF. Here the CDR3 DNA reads TGCAGTGCTAGCCCCGGGCGCGATGGGCAGTTCTTC.

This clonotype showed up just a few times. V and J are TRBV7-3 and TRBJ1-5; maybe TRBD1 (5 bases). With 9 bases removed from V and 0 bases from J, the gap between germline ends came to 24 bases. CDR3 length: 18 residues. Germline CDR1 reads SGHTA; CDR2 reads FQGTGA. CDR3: CARAPNATGGVSNQPQHF. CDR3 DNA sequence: TGTGCCAGAGCTCCCAATGCCACGGGAGGGGTTAGCAATCAGCCCCAGCATTTT.

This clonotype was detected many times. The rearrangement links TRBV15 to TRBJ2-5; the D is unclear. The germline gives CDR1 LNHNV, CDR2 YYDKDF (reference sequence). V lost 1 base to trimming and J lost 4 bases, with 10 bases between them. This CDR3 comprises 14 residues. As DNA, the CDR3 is TGTGCCACCAGCAGAGGGACGGAGCTAGAGACCCAGTACTTC. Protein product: CATSRGTELETQYF.

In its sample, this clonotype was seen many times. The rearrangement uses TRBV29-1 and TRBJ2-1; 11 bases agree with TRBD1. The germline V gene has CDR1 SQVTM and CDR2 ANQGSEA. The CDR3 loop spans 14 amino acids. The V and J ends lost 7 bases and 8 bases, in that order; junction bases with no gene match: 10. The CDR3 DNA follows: TGCAGCGCTCCGACCGGACAGGGGGCCGATGAGCAGTTCTTC. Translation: CSAPTGQGADEQFF.